The 27 T cell receptor beta chains reported below all come from one sample, sequenced in a study of blood T cells in healthy people across ages. A sample-barcoded 5' primer and a J-beta primer mix were used in a second PCR of roughly 7 to 11 cycles. TCRdb itself ran the 5' RACE reads through MiXCR, one entry per CDR3 protein. The repertoire holds about 1.4 million distinct CDR3 sequences, approximately 60% seen once, with more than 6% in the top ten. The sequenced sample consisted of blood. The receptors come from a man in his late teens or twenties in good health.

The V and J genes are TRBV6-1 and TRBJ1-2, with 9 positions matching TRBD1. The CDR3 length is 13 residues. J was trimmed by 2 bases and V by 8 bases; bases with no gene match: 3. The germline gives CDR1 MNHNS, CDR2 SASEGT. DNA of the CDR3: TGTGCCAGCGGGGACAGGGAGAACTATGGCTACACCTTC. Translated: CASGDRENYGYTF.

The rearrangement links TRBV11-2 to TRBJ2-3; unclear D gene. CDR1 and CDR2 (germline): SGHAT, FQNNGV. Trimming shortened V by 4 bases and J by 2 bases, and 7 bases separated the two germline ends. This CDR3 has 13 amino acids. The CDR3, as DNA: TGTGCCAGCAGCTCTGAACCCACAGATACGCAGTATTTT. Encoded protein: CASSSEPTDTQYF.

The chain employs TRBV12-3 or TRBV12-4 and TRBJ1-1; no clear D. The CDR3 is made up of 14 amino acids. V shed 6 bases and J shed 5 bases, with 16 bases lying between them. In DNA form, the CDR3 reads TGTGCCAGCAGAGGCCTGATGGGTAAGACTGAAGCTTTCTTT. Its protein is CASRGLMGKTEAFF.

The CDR3 DNA is TGTGCCAGCAGCTACTTATCCGGGACAGGGTCGAATGAGCAGTTCTTC. Protein: CASSYLSGTGSNEQFF. The chain recombines TRBV12-3 or TRBV12-4 with TRBJ2-1; TRBD1 matches at 9 bases. The CDR3 contains 16 residues. The junction had 13 bases not matched to a gene; V was cut back by 6 bases and J by 7 bases.

The chain uses TRBV5-1 and TRBJ2-5; the D is unclear. The CDR3 totals 15 residues. V was cut by 0 bases and J by 1 base, with 10 bases left in between. Per the germline V gene, CDR1 is SGHRS and CDR2 is YFSETQ. The CDR3 DNA sequence: TGCGCCAGCAGCTTGGGGCCATCCCCCCAAGAGACCCAGTACTTC. It translates to CASSLGPSPQETQYF.

The J gene is TRBJ1-6, the V gene TRBV27; 9 nucleotides align to TRBD1. This CDR3 spans 15 amino acids. J gave up 8 bases and V 5 bases, and 7 bases lay outside the gene matches. CDR1 and CDR2 from the germline V gene are MNHEY and SMNVEV (reference sequence). CDR3 sequence reads: CASSLRDRVHSPLHF. In DNA, the CDR3 is TGTGCCAGCAGTCTCCGGGACAGGGTTCATTCACCCCTCCACTTT.

The V gene is TRBV6-5, the J gene TRBJ2-5, with D uncertain. The CDR3 sequence is 12 residues long. Germline loops: CDR1 MNHEY, CDR2 SVGAGI. Trimming took 7 bases from V and 5 from J, leaving 11 bases between them. The CDR3 nucleotides are TGTGCCAGCACCAATCACCGGGAGACCCAGTACTTC. Its translation: CASTNHRETQYF.

The chain carries TRBV2 and TRBJ1-6, with D perhaps matching TRBD1 (6 bases). The CDR3 has 16 amino acids. Trimming removed 6 bases at V and 7 bases at J, with 19 bases between. In germline, CDR1 is SNHLY, CDR2 FYNNEI. CDR3 loop: CASRRGAQALNSPLHF. In DNA, the CDR3 is TGTGCCAGCAGGAGGGGGGCCCAAGCCCTAAATTCACCCCTCCACTTT.

V and J are TRBV6-2 or TRBV6-3 and TRBJ2-4; D is unresolved. The DNA end is more similar to TRBJ2-7, so the J call may be wrong. This CDR3 spans 16 amino acids. In germline, CDR1 is MNHEY, CDR2 SVGEGT. The CDR3 nucleotides are TGTGCCAGCAGTTACTCGAAGAAACCCAAACTCTACGAGCAGTACTTC. Its protein is CASSYSKKPKLYEQYF.

The chain recombines TRBV6-5 with TRBJ2-1, with D possibly matching TRBD1 (5 bases). The end of the DNA aligns better with TRBJ2-7, so the J call may be wrong. This CDR3 contains 15 residues. Germline-derived CDR1 and CDR2 are MNHEY and SVGAGI. The CDR3, as DNA: TGTGCCAGCAGTTACTCCACATGGGGCGACAATGAGCAGTACTTC. Amino acids: CASSYSTWGDNEQYF.

The chain recombines TRBV4-2 with TRBJ1-1; 8 nucleotides align to TRBD1. From germline, CDR1 is LGHNA and CDR2 YNFKEQ. The CDR3 consists of 15 residues. J gave up 3 bases and V 4 bases, and 7 bases lay outside the gene matches. The CDR3 region is CASSLRQGPDTEAFF. Written as DNA, the CDR3 is TGTGCCAGCAGCCTTAGACAGGGGCCGGACACTGAAGCTTTCTTT.

The chain combines TRBV9 with TRBJ2-4, with D maybe TRBD1 (5 bases). The end of the DNA aligns better with TRBJ2-7, so the J call may be wrong. CDR1 SGDLS and CDR2 YYNGEE come from the germline V gene. CDR3 size: 14 residues. The CDR3 here is CASSVAPQGYEQYF. CDR3 sequence (DNA): TGTGCCAGCAGCGTAGCCCCTCAGGGTTACGAGCAGTACTTC.

V usage is TRBV6-5 and J usage is TRBJ2-5, with 8 positions matching TRBD1. The V gene's germline CDR1 is MNHEY and CDR2 SVGAGI. The CDR3 is made up of 13 amino acids. V lost 6 bases and J lost 7; bases outside the gene matches: 7. The CDR3 loop is CASSRDRRGTQYF. CDR3 nucleotides: TGTGCCAGCAGCCGGGACAGGAGAGGGACCCAGTACTTC.

The V and J genes are TRBV6-2 or TRBV6-3 and TRBJ1-4; D is possibly TRBD1 (5 bases). V was trimmed by 2 bases and J by 7 bases, leaving 17 bases between them. This CDR3 contains 16 residues. CDR1 and CDR2 (germline): MNHEY, SVGEGT. CDR3: CASSYPGRGGSEKLFF. The CDR3 DNA reads as TGTGCCAGCAGTTACCCTGGACGCGGGGGGAGTGAAAAACTGTTTTTT.

This clonotype was seen many times. The chain recombines TRBV4-1 with TRBJ2-4; 12 bases agree with TRBD2. Trimming cost V 4 bases and J 11 bases; bases outside gene matches: 6. This CDR3 region has 14 residues. Looked up from germline, CDR1 is MGHRA and CDR2 is YSYEKL. In nucleotides, the CDR3 is TGCGCCAGCAGCCTACCCGGGACTAGCGGGTTTCAGTACTTC. As protein: CASSLPGTSGFQYF.

The V gene is TRBV12-3 or TRBV12-4, the J gene TRBJ2-1; 9 bases fit TRBD2. The J call is in doubt because the DNA end fits TRBJ2-7 better. The CDR3 is 18 amino acids. CDR3 sequence: CASSTPLSGGSSYNEQYF. In DNA form, the CDR3 reads TGTGCCAGCAGCACCCCGCTTAGCGGGGGAAGCTCCTACAATGAGCAGTACTTC.

This chain connects TRBV29-1 to TRBJ2-1, with 8 bases aligning to TRBD2. V lost 1 base, J lost 0 bases, and 11 bases stayed unmatched. The CDR3 is 18 residues long. Germline lookup yields CDR1 SQVTM and CDR2 ANQGSEA. This chain's CDR3 is CSVEGVAGTQSSYNEQFF. The CDR3 DNA reads TGCAGCGTTGAAGGAGTAGCGGGGACCCAGAGCTCCTACAATGAGCAGTTCTTC.

This clonotype has a single count. The rearrangement links TRBV27 to TRBJ2-7, with TRBD1 matching over 9 bases. V gave up 3 bases and J gave up 5 bases; unmatched junction bases: 11. The CDR3 covers 16 residues. Germline V gives CDR1 MNHEY, CDR2 SMNVEV (reference sequence). The DNA of the CDR3 is TGTGCCAGCAGTTTGCACGGGACAGGGCTACACGACGAGCAGTACTTC. It yields the protein CASSLHGTGLHDEQYF.

J is TRBJ1-1 and V is TRBV2; possibly TRBD1 for D (6 bases). The CDR3 runs to 15 residues. The germline CDR1 and CDR2 sequences are SNHLY and FYNNEI. Trimming shortened V by 7 bases and J by 1 base, and 16 bases separated the two germline ends. CDR3 DNA sequence: TGTGCCAGCAACTCACTGACAGGAAGGAACACTGAAGCTTTCTTT. Translated, it gives CASNSLTGRNTEAFF.

The chain has TRBV7-2 and TRBJ1-6; 9 nucleotides align to TRBD1. The CDR3 runs 17 residues. V was clipped by 5 bases and J by 4 bases; unmatched bases: 9. Germline V gives CDR1 SGHTA, CDR2 FQGNSA. DNA for the CDR3: TGTGCCAGCAGCCTTCGACAGGGGGGGGCTTATAATTCACCCCTCCACTTT. Translated, it gives CASSLRQGGAYNSPLHF.

This clonotype appeared once. The rearrangement links TRBV20-1 to TRBJ2-3; TRBD1 matches at 12 bases. The CDR3 consists of 15 residues. Germline V lookup: CDR1 DFQATT, CDR2 SNEGSKA (reference sequence). V gave up 6 bases and J gave up 8 bases; unmatched junction bases: 12. The CDR3 sequence: CSAKTGTGGSATQYF. The CDR3 DNA sequence: TGCAGTGCAAAAACCGGGACAGGGGGCTCGGCTACGCAGTATTTT.

The V and J genes are TRBV29-1 and TRBJ1-4; unclear D gene. The V and J ends lost 1 base and 7 bases respectively, with 10 bases between them. The CDR3 is made up of 13 amino acids. Germline-derived CDR1 and CDR2 are SQVTM and ANQGSEA. CDR3: CSVEGRSGEKLFF. CDR3 nucleotides: TGCAGCGTTGAAGGCAGGTCTGGTGAAAAACTGTTTTTT.

This chain connects TRBV21-1 to TRBJ2-1; TRBD1 is taken as the D call from the table, unchecked against the DNA. TRBV21-1 is labeled a pseudogene. The CDR3 extends over 14 amino acids. The CDR3 reads CASSKGGAMNEQFF. The DNA of the CDR3 is TGTGCCAGCAGCAAAGGGGGGGCGATGAATGAGCAGTTCTTC.

This chain uses TRBV27 with TRBJ1-1; D is perhaps TRBD1 (5 bases). V was pared by 8 bases and J by 3 bases, with 19 bases between. The CDR3 totals 15 residues. Per germline, CDR1 MNHEY and CDR2 SMNVEV (reference sequence). DNA of the CDR3: TGTGCCAGCCAGGAGGAGCCCGGGGGGTACACTGAAGCTTTCTTT. This translates into CASQEEPGGYTEAFF.

V gene TRBV20-1 combines with J gene TRBJ2-1; D uncertain. The CDR3 loop spans 15 amino acids. The germline V and J ends were trimmed by 4 bases and 2 bases, with 15 bases remaining between them. CDR1 is DFQATT, CDR2 SNEGSKA, per germline (reference sequence). CDR3 residues: CSATINRGAYNEQFF. CDR3 sequence (DNA): TGCAGTGCTACCATCAATAGAGGCGCCTACAATGAGCAGTTCTTC.

The chain has TRBV3-1 and TRBJ2-4; possibly TRBD2 for D (6 bases). The J call may be incorrect, as the DNA end agrees better with TRBJ2-5. The CDR3 is 14 residues long. CDR1 and CDR2 (germline): LGHDT, YNNKEL (reference sequence). CDR3 coding DNA: TGTGCCAGCAGCCTCTCAAGGACTACGAAGACCCAGTACTTC. Encoded protein: CASSLSRTTKTQYF.

The genes are TRBV6-5 and TRBJ2-2; no clear D. CDR3 length: 15 residues. V lost 6 bases and J 6 bases, leaving 17 bases between the germline ends. Per germline, CDR1 MNHEY and CDR2 SVGAGI. The CDR3 protein is CASSRRVSQAGELFF. CDR3 nucleotide sequence: TGTGCCAGCAGCCGACGGGTCTCTCAGGCCGGGGAGCTGTTTTTT.